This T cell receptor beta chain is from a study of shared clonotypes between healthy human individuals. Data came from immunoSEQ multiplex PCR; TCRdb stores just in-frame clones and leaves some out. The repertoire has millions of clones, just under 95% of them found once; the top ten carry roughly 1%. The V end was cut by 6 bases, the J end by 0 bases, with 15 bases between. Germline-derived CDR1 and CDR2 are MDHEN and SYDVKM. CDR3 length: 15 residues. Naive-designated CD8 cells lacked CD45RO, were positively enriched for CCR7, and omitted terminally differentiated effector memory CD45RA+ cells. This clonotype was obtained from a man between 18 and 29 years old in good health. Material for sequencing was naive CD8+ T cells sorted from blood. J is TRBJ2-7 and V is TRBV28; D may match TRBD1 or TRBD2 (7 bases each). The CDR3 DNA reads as TGTGCCAGCAGCGGCGACAGGGAGGGCTCCTACGAGCAGTACTTC. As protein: CASSGDREGSYEQYF.